The 6 T cell receptor beta chains below all came from one sample that was sequenced in a study of control samples from healthy donors and cancer patients. The data were produced by immunoSEQ multiplex PCR, yet TCRdb's version contains in-frame clones alone and is incomplete. The data hold about 140,000 clones, with roughly 94% observed a single time. The sequencing input was blood. Source of these receptors: a man aged 35-49 years in good health.

This chain uses TRBV29-1 with TRBJ1-5; D not resolved. V lost 6 bases, J lost 0 bases, and 9 bases lay in between. The CDR3 contains 13 residues. Germline loops: CDR1 SQVTM, CDR2 ANQGSEA. The DNA of the CDR3 is TGCAGCGTGGCTGAGAATAGCAATCAGCCCCAGCATTTT. Amino acids: CSVAENSNQPQHF.

V and J are TRBV25-1 and TRBJ1-1, with 7 bases lining up with TRBD1. The CDR3 extends over 15 amino acids. V gave up 2 bases and J gave up 3 bases; unmatched junction bases: 6. From germline, CDR1 is MGHDK and CDR2 SYGVNS. This CDR3 reads CASSETQGEYTEAFF. In nucleotides, the CDR3 is TGTGCCAGCAGTGAAACTCAGGGGGAGTACACTGAAGCTTTCTTT.

This clone was seen only once. The chain couples TRBV10-3 to TRBJ1-1; D remains unclear. Germline CDR1 and CDR2: ENHRY and SYGVKD. This CDR3 contains 14 residues. Between the trimmed V and J ends, which lost 2 bases and 0 bases, there was a span of 7 bases. CDR3 loop: CAISEPQMNTEAFF. CDR3 nucleotides: TGTGCCATCAGTGAGCCGCAGATGAACACTGAAGCTTTCTTT.

The chain couples TRBV5-1 to TRBJ1-1, with TRBD1 as a possible D gene (5 bases). Germline CDR1 and CDR2: SGHRS and YFSETQ. The CDR3 sequence is 14 residues long. V was clipped by 4 bases and J by 1 base, with 11 bases between them. The CDR3 coding sequence is TGCGCCAGCAGCGCAAAGACAGCGAACACTGAAGCTTTCTTT. It specifies CASSAKTANTEAFF.

The rearrangement links TRBV9 to TRBJ2-7; 7 nucleotides align to TRBD1. CDR3 length: 14 residues. V trimming: 4 bases; J trimming: 3 bases; junction bases outside the gene matches: 7. CDR1 and CDR2 (germline): SGDLS, YYNGEE. The CDR3 DNA reads as TGTGCCAGCAGCCAATCCGGGACAGACTACGAGCAGTACTTC. It translates to CASSQSGTDYEQYF. The full variable domain, in which reference TRBV9 and TRBJ2-7 provide the parts outside the CDR3, is DSGVTQTPKHLITATGQRVTLRCSPRSGDLSVYWYQQSLDQGLQFLIQYYNGEERAKGNILERFSAQQFPDLHSELNLSSLELGDSALYFCASSQSGTDYEQYFGPGTRLTVT.

The chain uses TRBV5-1 and TRBJ1-1; D unresolved. V gave up 0 bases and J gave up 4 bases, with 10 bases separating them. The CDR3 totals 14 residues. CDR1 is SGHRS and CDR2 is YFSETQ in the germline V gene. The CDR3 DNA follows: TGCGCCAGCAGCTTGGGCCCCCAGAGCACTGAAGCTTTCTTT. Translation gives CASSLGPQSTEAFF.